This paragraph covers one T cell receptor beta chain sequence. No antigen is known for it. The data stem from a study of human T cells and chemical hapten exposure. Whole-study results and caveats: Expanded TCRs produced significantly more large CDR3 similarity clusters than controls did.

The time point is: patch test 1, 2 weeks after DPC sensitization. Documented treatment: therapeutic diphenylcyclopropenone sensitization with weekly scalp DPC. The total RNA was obtained from whole blood that was not fractionated. This CDR3 has 16 amino acids. Each CDR3 protein is one row after TCRdb ran MiXCR on the RACE reads. The sample gives under 200,000 distinct CDR3 sequences, about 15% of which show up once; about 1.7% is in the top ten. This sample comprised whole blood, obtained in connection with sensitization to the hapten diphenylcyclopropenone (DPC). The sequence came from a woman aged 30 to 39 with alopecia areata. Some clones in this sample may be carry-over from other donors' samples. This chain uses TRBV21-1 with TRBJ2-4; the listed D gene, TRBD1, was not tested against the DNA. TRBV21-1 is marked as a pseudogene. CDR3 sequence: CASRGGTFGAKNIQYF. The CDR3 DNA sequence: TGTGCCAGCAGAGGGGGCACTTTTGGAGCCAAAAACATTCAGTACTTC.